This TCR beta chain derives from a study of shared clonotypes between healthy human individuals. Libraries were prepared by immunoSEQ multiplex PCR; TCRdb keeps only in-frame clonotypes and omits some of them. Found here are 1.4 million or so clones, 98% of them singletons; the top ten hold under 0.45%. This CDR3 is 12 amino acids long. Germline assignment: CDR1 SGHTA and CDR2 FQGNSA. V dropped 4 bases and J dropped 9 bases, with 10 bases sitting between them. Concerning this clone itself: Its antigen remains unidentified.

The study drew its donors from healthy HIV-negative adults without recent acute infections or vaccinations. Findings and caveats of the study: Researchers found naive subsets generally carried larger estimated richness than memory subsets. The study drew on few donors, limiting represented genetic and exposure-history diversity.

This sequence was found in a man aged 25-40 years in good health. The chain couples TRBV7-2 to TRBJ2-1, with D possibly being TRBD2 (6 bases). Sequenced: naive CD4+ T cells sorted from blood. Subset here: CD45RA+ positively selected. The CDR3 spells CASSSTGGEQFF. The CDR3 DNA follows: TGTGCCAGCAGCTCCACCGGGGGTGAGCAGTTCTTC.